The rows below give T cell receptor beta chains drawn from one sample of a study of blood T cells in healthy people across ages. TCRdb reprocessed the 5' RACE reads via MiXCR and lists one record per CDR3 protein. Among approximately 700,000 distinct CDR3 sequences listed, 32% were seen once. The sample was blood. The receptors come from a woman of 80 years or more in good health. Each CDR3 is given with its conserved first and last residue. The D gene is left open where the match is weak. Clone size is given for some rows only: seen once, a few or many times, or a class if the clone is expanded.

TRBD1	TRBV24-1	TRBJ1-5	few	TGTGCCACCGGACAGGGTCACAATAGCAATCAGCCCCAGCATTTT	CATGQGHNSNQPQHF
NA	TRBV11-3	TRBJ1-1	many	TGCGCCAGCAGCTTGGGGCAGTCGAACACTGAAGCTTTCTTT	CASSLGQSNTEAFF
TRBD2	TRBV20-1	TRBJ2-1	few	TGCAGGGCTAGAGGACCGGGACTAGCGGGGATCAATGAGCAGTTCTTC	CRARGPGLAGINEQFF
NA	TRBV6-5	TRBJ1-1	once	TGTGCCAGCAGACGCAGGACAGCGAGCACTGAAGCTTTCTTT	CASRRRTASTEAFF
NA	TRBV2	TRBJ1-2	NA	TGTGCCAGCAGTGCACGGACAAGGGCTTACACCTTC	CASSARTRAYTF
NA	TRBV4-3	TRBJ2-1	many	TGCGCCAGCAGCCACGGCTTTGGGGACACCTCCTACAATGAGCAGTTCTTC	CASSHGFGDTSYNEQFF
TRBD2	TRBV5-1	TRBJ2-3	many	TGCGCCAGCAGCCCTACTAGCGGGGGTTCCTATACGCAGTATTTT	CASSPTSGGSYTQYF
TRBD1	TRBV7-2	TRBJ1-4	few	TGTGCCAGCAGTCAGGGGGTGGGAGAAAAACTGTTTTTT	CASSQGVGEKLFF
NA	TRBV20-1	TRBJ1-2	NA	TGCAGTGCTAGAGAGGGGTTGCATGGCTACACCTTC	CSAREGLHGYTF
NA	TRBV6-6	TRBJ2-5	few	TGTGCCAGCAGTTCCAGGGGCCGCACCCAAGAGACCCAGTACTTC	CASSSRGRTQETQYF
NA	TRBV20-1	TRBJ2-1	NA	TGCAGTGCTAGACCTTGGACCGCTTACAATGAGCAGTTCTTC	CSARPWTAYNEQFF
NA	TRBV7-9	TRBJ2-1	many	TGTGCCAGCAGCCCCGGGACTCACGGCAATGAGCAGTTCTTC	CASSPGTHGNEQFF